The rows below give T cell receptor beta chains drawn from one sample of a study of T-cell reconstitution after alpha-beta-depleted transplantation in children. TCRdb re-derived calls from the PCR reads in MiXCR, one entry per CDR3 protein. The profile covers fewer than 1 million distinct CDR3 sequences, with 16% appearing a single time and roughly 5% taken by the ten largest. Sample: PBMCs, mostly from graft donor cells, taken 360 days after TCRalphabeta/CD19-depleted stem cell transplant. The receptors come from a male patient younger than 18 who had a stem cell transplant for acute lymphoblastic leukemia, so the T cells may come from the graft donor. CDR3s include the opening cysteine and the closing phenylalanine or tryptophan. D genes are given only for firm matches. Not every row has a clone size; where given, it reads once, few, many or a size class.

J gene	D gene	clone size	V gene	CDR3 DNA	CDR3 protein
TRBJ1-1	.	.	TRBV18	TGTGCCAGCTCACCACCACCCATGAACACTGAAGCTTTCTTT	CASSPPPMNTEAFF
TRBJ2-5	.	few	TRBV7-2	TGTGCCAGCAGCTTAGGTAATAGCGGCCATCGCCAGTACTTC	CASSLGNSGHRQYF
TRBJ1-2	.	.	TRBV20-1	TGCAGTGCTAGAGATAGGGGACTGTATGGCTACACCTTC	CSARDRGLYGYTF
TRBJ2-5	.	.	TRBV20-1	TGCAGTGCTAGGGTCCTGATCTCATCACAGACCCAGTACTTC	CSARVLISSQTQYF
TRBJ2-7	.	few	TRBV4-1	TGCGCCAGCAGCCAAGATCCCCCAGGGGCCCACTACGAGCAGTACTTC	CASSQDPPGAHYEQYF
TRBJ2-1	.	.	TRBV5-1	TGCGCCAGCAGCGCCTGGAGTTCTTGGGGCGATGAGCAGTTCTTC	CASSAWSSWGDEQFF
TRBJ2-4	.	.	TRBV11-3	TGTGCCAGCAGCTTCGGACCTAGGATGGCCAAAAACATTCAGTACTTC	CASSFGPRMAKNIQYF
TRBJ2-1	TRBD2	few	TRBV20-1	TGCAGTGCAATTACTAGCGGGAGCGGCGAGCAGTTCTTC	CSAITSGSGEQFF
TRBJ1-1	.	.	TRBV7-9	TGTGCCAGCAGCTTACTCCCAGAAACGAACACTGAAGCTTTCTTT	CASSLLPETNTEAFF
TRBJ2-1	TRBD2	.	TRBV4-1	TGCGCCAGCAGCCAAGTGGGGCTGAGCGGGGGATCGGATGAGCAGTTCTTC	CASSQVGLSGGSDEQFF
TRBJ2-6	TRBD1	few	TRBV3-1	TGTGCCAGCAGTCTCATTGCCGGGACAGCGAGCTCTGGGGCCAACGTCCTGACTTTC	CASSLIAGTASSGANVLTF
TRBJ2-7	.	.	TRBV7-2	TGTGCCAGCAGCCCCACGGCGGCCCTTCAATACGAGCAGTACTTC	CASSPTAALQYEQYF
TRBJ2-7	.	.	TRBV20-1	TGCAGTGCTCGTACCTTCCTGCCCTCCTACGAGCAGTACTTC	CSARTFLPSYEQYF
TRBJ2-7	TRBD2	few	TRBV5-4	TGTGCCAGCAGCTTGGTAGGGTCCGGTAGCGGGGACGAGCAGTACTTC	CASSLVGSGSGDEQYF
TRBJ2-1	TRBD2	.	TRBV6-1	TGTGCCAGCAGTCCCACCCTAGCGGGAGATAATGAGCAGTTCTTC	CASSPTLAGDNEQFF
TRBJ2-3	.	.	TRBV24-1	TGTGCCACCAGAGCCGGGATAAGCACAGATACGCAGTATTTT	CATRAGISTDTQYF
TRBJ2-7	.	few	TRBV6-2/TRBV6-3	TGTGCCAGCAGTTACCAGGGCGGGATCCACGAGCAGTACTTC	CASSYQGGIHEQYF
TRBJ1-5	.	.	TRBV7-2	TGTGCCAGCAGCCCTCCGGGGGCGAGAGACCAGCCCCAGCATTTT	CASSPPGARDQPQHF
TRBJ1-1	.	.	TRBV20-1	TGCAGTGCACCCCCCCGACAGATGAACACTGAAGCTTTCTTT	CSAPPRQMNTEAFF
TRBJ2-7	.	.	TRBV4-1	TGCGCCAGCAGCCAAGAGGGGGGATGGAGACCCTACGAGCAGTACTTC	CASSQEGGWRPYEQYF
TRBJ2-5	TRBD2	.	TRBV7-9	TGTGCCAGCAGCTCCTGGACTAGCGGGAGCTTAGAGACCCAGTACTTC	CASSSWTSGSLETQYF
TRBJ2-1	TRBD2	few	TRBV7-3	TGTGCCAGCAGCTTAAGCGCTAGCGGGAACTATGAGCAGTTCTTC	CASSLSASGNYEQFF
TRBJ2-2	.	.	TRBV28	TGTGCCGGGCTAGGGAACACCGGGGAGCTGTTTTTT	CAGLGNTGELFF
TRBJ1-1	.	.	TRBV10-1	TGCGCCAGTAAAGGAGGACAGATGAACACTGAAGCTTTCTTT	CASKGGQMNTEAFF
TRBJ1-5	.	few	TRBV19	TGTGCCAGTAGTACCTACCGAAGGGTTGTAGGTGAGAAGCCCCAGCATTTT	CASSTYRRVVGEKPQHF
TRBJ2-2	.	few	TRBV7-3	TGTGCCAGCAGCTCGTCCTTCGGGGGAACGGGGGAGCTGTTTTTT	CASSSSFGGTGELFF
TRBJ1-1	.	few	TRBV5-1	TGCGCCAGCAGCTTGGTTGTTGGCACCTGGGTGGGTGAAGCTTTCTTT	CASSLVVGTWVGEAFF
TRBJ2-7	.	.	TRBV7-4	TGTGCCAGCAGCTTAGCTTCTCGCTACGAGCAGTACTTC	CASSLASRYEQYF
TRBJ2-7	TRBD2	many	TRBV6-5	TGTGCCAGCAGTTATAGCGGGAGGGACTACGAGCAGTACTTC	CASSYSGRDYEQYF
TRBJ2-3	.	.	TRBV15	TGTGCCACCAGCACAGGGGGGGGGAGGACAAAAACAGATACGCAGTATTTT	CATSTGGGRTKTDTQYF
TRBJ1-4	TRBD1	few	TRBV18	TGTGCCAGCTCACCACCGTACGGACAGGGAACTAATGAAAAACTGTTTTTT	CASSPPYGQGTNEKLFF
TRBJ1-3	.	few	TRBV9	TGTGCCAGCAGCGAAGGCGGTGCCTCTGGAAACACCATATATTTT	CASSEGGASGNTIYF
TRBJ2-5	.	.	TRBV7-3	TGTGCCAGCAGCTTATCGGGGGCGCGGGAGACCCAGTACTTC	CASSLSGARETQYF
TRBJ2-7	.	few	TRBV12-3/TRBV12-4	TGTGCCAGCACCATCCAGGGCTCCTACGAGCAGTACTTC	CASTIQGSYEQYF
TRBJ2-1	.	many	TRBV12-3/TRBV12-4	TGTGCCAGCATCTTAAGGTCTACGAATGAGCAGTTCTTC	CASILRSTNEQFF
TRBJ2-1	TRBD1	.	TRBV7-6	TGTGCCAGCAGCTTAGCGCAGGTGCCGGGACAGGCCTTTTACGATGAGCAGTTCTTC	CASSLAQVPGQAFYDEQFF
TRBJ1-3	TRBD1	few	TRBV4-1	TGCGCCAGCAGCCAAGGACAGGGATTAAACACCATATATTTT	CASSQGQGLNTIYF
TRBJ2-1	.	few	TRBV15	TGTGCCACCAGACCTAGCTCAATTCTTTACAATGAGCAGTTCTTC	CATRPSSILYNEQFF
TRBJ1-2	TRBD1	.	TRBV12-3/TRBV12-4	TGTGCCAGCGAGGACAGGGATGGCTACACCTTC	CASEDRDGYTF
TRBJ2-2	.	few	TRBV2	TGTGCCAGCAGTGAGCTTAGGGGGTCGAACACCGGGGAGCTGTTTTTT	CASSELRGSNTGELFF
TRBJ2-7	.	few	TRBV5-1	TGCGCCAGCAGCTCGAACACTTTTAACTACGAGCAGTACTTC	CASSSNTFNYEQYF
TRBJ2-1	.	few	TRBV29-1	TGCAGCGTCGGAGGACTGGCCGGGGGGCAGTTCTTC	CSVGGLAGGQFF
TRBJ2-3	.	.	TRBV25-1	TGTGCCAGCAGTGGGGGGGGCGGGGGTACAGATACGCAGTATTTT	CASSGGGGGTDTQYF
TRBJ2-7	TRBD1	once	TRBV4-1	TGCGCCAGCAGCCAAGTCCCCGGACAGGGCTCCTACGAGCAGTACTTC	CASSQVPGQGSYEQYF
TRBJ2-1	TRBD2	.	TRBV4-2	TGTGCCAGCAGCCAAGATCAGTTCGGCGGGAGGGCCTGGTTCTTC	CASSQDQFGGRAWFF
TRBJ1-1	.	few	TRBV4-1	TGCGCCAGCAGCCAAGACTCCCCACTAGGGGACCCTGAAGCTTTCTTT	CASSQDSPLGDPEAFF
TRBJ2-7	.	few	TRBV5-1	TGCGCCAGCAGCTTGGCGCGTCCGGGAGCCGACAACGAGCAGTACTTC	CASSLARPGADNEQYF
TRBJ2-7	TRBD2	.	TRBV4-1	TGCGCCAGCAGCCACCTATTACTAGCGGGAGATGGATACGAGCAGTACTTC	CASSHLLLAGDGYEQYF
TRBJ2-1	TRBD2	.	TRBV6-2/TRBV6-3	TGTGCCAGCAGTTACTCGAAATTAGCGGGAGTCTCGTCCGAGCAGTTCTTC	CASSYSKLAGVSSEQFF
TRBJ2-7	.	.	TRBV5-1	TGCGCCAGCAGCTTGTCCCTCGACTACTACGAGCAGTACTTC	CASSLSLDYYEQYF
TRBJ2-5	TRBD2	.	TRBV7-9	TGTGCCAGCAGCTTAGTGGGCGGGAGTCGGCAAGAGACCCAGTACTTC	CASSLVGGSRQETQYF
TRBJ2-7	TRBD1	.	TRBV20-1	TGCAGTGCTAGGCGGGACAGGTGGGGATCCTACGAGCAGTACTTC	CSARRDRWGSYEQYF
TRBJ1-1	.	few	TRBV4-1	TGCGCCAGCGTACCTGGACCGCTGAACACTGAAGCTTTCTTT	CASVPGPLNTEAFF
TRBJ2-5	.	.	TRBV4-1	TGCGCCAGCAGCCTTCTTCAGGGTAAGGGGTACCAAGAGACCCAGTACTTC	CASSLLQGKGYQETQYF